The 20 T cell receptor beta chains given below trace back to one sample, sequenced in a study of shared clonotypes between healthy human individuals. Data came from immunoSEQ multiplex PCR; TCRdb stores just in-frame clones and leaves some out. The data show approximately 1,000,000 clones, 75% to 85% seen once. Input material: memory CD4+ T cells from PBMCs. Subset described: CD45RA-negative fraction. These receptors came from a man aged 18 to 30 in good health. Some clones in this sample may be carry-over from other donors' samples.

The rearrangement uses TRBV5-4 and TRBJ1-2; possible D gene TRBD1, 6 bases. The germline CDR1 and CDR2 sequences are SGHNT and YYREEE (reference sequence). Between the trimmed V and J ends, which lost 3 bases and 2 bases, there was a span of 14 bases. The CDR3 runs 15 residues. For the CDR3, the DNA is TGTGCCAGCAGCTCGTACAGGGATCCCAACTATGGCTACACCTTC. It specifies CASSSYRDPNYGYTF. Based on the CDR3 plus reference TRBV5-4 and TRBJ1-2, the full variable domain is ETGVTQSPTHLIKTRGQQVTLRCSSQSGHNTVSWYQQALGQGPQFIFQYYREEENGRGNFPPRFSGLQFPNYSSELNVNALELDDSALYLCASSSYRDPNYGYTFGSGTRLTVV.

The chain has TRBV27 and TRBJ2-2; maybe TRBD1 (6 bases). The CDR3 totals 15 residues. Deletions cut 7 bases from V and 3 bases from J, with 15 bases between. The germline V gene has CDR1 MNHEY and CDR2 SMNVEV (reference sequence). The CDR3 is CASTSLQGYTGELFF. The CDR3 DNA is TGTGCCAGCACGTCCCTACAGGGTTACACCGGGGAGCTGTTTTTT.

About this clone: The sample has other DNA sequences that encode this CDR3 too. This chain connects TRBV18 to TRBJ1-2; 8 bases map to TRBD1. The CDR3 has 14 residues. Germline V CDR1 and CDR2: KGHSH, LQKENI. J was trimmed by 3 bases and V by 3 bases; bases with no gene match: 3. The CDR3 sequence: CASSPDRADYGYTF. The CDR3 DNA sequence: TGTGCCAGCTCACCGGACAGGGCAGACTATGGCTACACCTTC.

The gene calls are TRBV6-1 and TRBJ2-1, with a weak D call TRBD2 (6 bases). CDR1 is MNHNS and CDR2 is SASEGT in the germline V gene. V shed 7 bases and J shed 5 bases, with 15 bases lying between them. The CDR3 spans 14 residues. The CDR3 loop reads CASTRAGLNNEQFF. In DNA, the CDR3 is TGTGCCAGCACCCGAGCGGGCCTGAACAATGAGCAGTTCTTC.

The genes are TRBV18 and TRBJ2-5; D remains unclear. The CDR3 contains 13 residues. V lost 1 base, J lost 4 bases, and 7 bases lay in between. Germline loops: CDR1 KGHSH, CDR2 LQKENI. The CDR3 protein is CASSPRQRETQYF. CDR3 DNA: TGTGCCAGCTCACCACGGCAACGAGAGACCCAGTACTTC.

The chain links TRBV5-3 to TRBJ2-7; no definite D call. TRBV5-3 is flagged as an ORF with uncertain function. With 2 bases removed from V and 2 bases from J, the gap between germline ends came to 8 bases. This CDR3 comprises 13 residues. This CDR3 reads CARSFQWTYEQYF. The CDR3 DNA is TGTGCCAGAAGCTTTCAGTGGACCTACGAGCAGTACTTC.

The CDR3 loop is CASSADRGDEQFF. The CDR3 DNA reads as TGTGCCAGCAGCGCGGACAGGGGTGATGAGCAGTTCTTC. This chain joins TRBV11-1 and TRBJ2-1; TRBD1 matches at 9 bases. The CDR3 extends over 13 amino acids. Unmatched junction bases numbered 4, after V lost 5 bases and J lost 8 bases. Germline CDR1 SGHAT, CDR2 FQDESV (reference sequence).

The chain combines TRBV2 with TRBJ2-7; TRBD2 agrees at 10 bases. Germline assignment: CDR1 SNHLY and CDR2 FYNNEI. The length of the CDR3 is 15 residues. V lost 9 bases, J lost 7 bases, and 15 bases stayed unmatched. The chain's CDR3 is CASLPSGSPVGEQYF. For the CDR3, the DNA is TGTGCCAGTCTACCTAGCGGGAGCCCCGTAGGGGAGCAGTACTTC.

The chain uses TRBV10-1 and TRBJ2-7; either TRBD1 or TRBD2 may supply D (6 bases each). This CDR3 has 14 amino acids. V lost 3 bases to trimming and J lost 7 bases, with 16 bases between them. Germline loops: CDR1 WNHNN, CDR2 SYGVQD (reference sequence). The CDR3 here is CASSDGGIRGEQYF. The CDR3 DNA reads TGCGCCAGCAGTGACGGGGGAATTAGGGGGGAGCAGTACTTC.

In this sample, this clone turned up once. Other nucleotide sequences from this sample produce the same CDR3. The chain has TRBV5-1 and TRBJ2-7, with D perhaps matching TRBD1 (5 bases). The germline V gene has CDR1 SGHRS and CDR2 YFSETQ. V gave up 0 bases and J gave up 4 bases, with 8 bases separating them. CDR3 length: 13 residues. DNA for the CDR3: TGCGCCAGCAGCTTGGGACAGTCGTACGAGCAGTACTTC. This gives the protein CASSLGQSYEQYF.

The chain links TRBV11-2 to TRBJ2-7; no definite D call. The CDR3 spans 14 residues. Germline-derived CDR1 and CDR2 are SGHAT and FQNNGV. V was pared by 0 bases and J by 4 bases, with 10 bases between. CDR3 nucleotides: TGTGCCAGCAGCTTAGATACAGATCAATACGAGCAGTACTTC. Encoded protein: CASSLDTDQYEQYF.

The V gene is TRBV11-3, the J gene TRBJ2-2, with TRBD1 identical over 8 bases. The CDR3 sequence is 15 residues long. CDR1 and CDR2 from the germline V gene are SGHNT and YENEEA. Trimming took 5 bases from V and 3 from J; bases not matched to a gene: 5. This CDR3 is CASSPTTGDTGELFF. In nucleotides, the CDR3 is TGTGCCAGCAGCCCAACGACAGGGGACACCGGGGAGCTGTTTTTT.

The chain recombines TRBV9 with TRBJ2-7; TRBD2 might be the D (8 bases). This CDR3 comprises 15 residues. The germline gives CDR1 SGDLS, CDR2 YYNGEE. V lost 4 bases to trimming and J lost 0 bases, with 14 bases between them. The CDR3 is CASSPGGTSSYEQYF. For the CDR3, the DNA is TGTGCCAGCAGCCCAGGGGGGACTAGCTCCTACGAGCAGTACTTC.

The chain combines TRBV5-4 with TRBJ1-1; D possibly corresponds to TRBD1 (5 bases). Per the germline V gene, CDR1 is SGHNT and CDR2 is YYREEE (reference sequence). The CDR3 covers 14 residues. Deletions cut 1 base from V and 5 bases from J, with 12 bases between. CDR3 loop: CASSLRQWQTEAFF. The CDR3 DNA sequence: TGTGCCAGCAGCTTGCGACAGTGGCAGACTGAAGCTTTCTTT. The full variable domain, its missing parts supplied by reference TRBV5-4 and TRBJ1-1, is ETGVTQSPTHLIKTRGQQVTLRCSSQSGHNTVSWYQQALGQGPQFIFQYYREEENGRGNFPPRFSGLQFPNYSSELNVNALELDDSALYLCASSLRQWQTEAFFGQGTRLTVV.

J is TRBJ2-5 and V is TRBV2; TRBD2 matches at 8 bases. With V trimmed by 6 bases and J by 5 bases, 2 bases remained unmatched. Germline V gene sequence: CDR1 SNHLY, CDR2 FYNNEI. CDR3 length equals 12 residues. The CDR3 is CASSSSGETQYF. CDR3 nucleotide sequence: TGTGCCAGCAGCTCTAGCGGGGAGACCCAGTACTTC.

The rearrangement joins TRBV27 to TRBJ2-1, with 14 bases matching TRBD2. The CDR3 has 19 residues. Germline V gene lookup returns CDR1 MNHEY and CDR2 SMNVEV (reference sequence). V dropped 3 bases and J dropped 0; count of bases not matched to a gene: 7. In DNA, the CDR3 is TGTGCCAGCAGTTTCCGACTAGCGGGAGGGTCGGTCTCCTACAATGAGCAGTTCTTC. Protein product: CASSFRLAGGSVSYNEQFF.

The V and J genes are TRBV6-5 and TRBJ1-1; D not resolved. Trimming pared 5 bases from V and 3 bases from J, leaving 13 bases between. The length of the CDR3 is 14 residues. In germline, CDR1 is MNHEY, CDR2 SVGAGI. The CDR3 protein is CASSEFWEDTEAFF. In DNA form, the CDR3 reads TGTGCCAGCAGTGAGTTTTGGGAGGACACTGAAGCTTTCTTT.

The chain links TRBV15 to TRBJ2-1, with 11 bases lining up with TRBD2. CDR3 size: 17 residues. V lost 3 bases, J lost 4 bases, and 8 bases stayed unmatched. Germline lookup yields CDR1 LNHNV and CDR2 YYDKDF (reference sequence). CDR3 region: CATSRAGTSGIYNEQFF. The CDR3 DNA reads as TGTGCCACCAGCAGGGCCGGGACTAGCGGAATATACAATGAGCAGTTCTTC.

The chain is built from TRBV11-2 and TRBJ1-1; D is possibly TRBD1 (6 bases). The V end lost 3 bases, the J end lost 1 base, and 9 bases lay between the germline ends. This CDR3 contains 14 residues. Germline-derived CDR1 and CDR2 are SGHAT and FQNNGV. CDR3 in amino acids: CASSFVGGNTEAFF. The CDR3 DNA is TGTGCCAGCAGCTTTGTAGGGGGGAACACTGAAGCTTTCTTT.

V gene TRBV6-1 combines with J gene TRBJ2-7, with D hard to call. The CDR3 covers 13 residues. The V and J ends lost 4 bases and 3 bases respectively, with 10 bases between them. Germline V lookup: CDR1 MNHNS, CDR2 SASEGT. The CDR3: CASSAQVNYEQYF. In DNA form, the CDR3 reads TGTGCCAGCAGTGCCCAGGTTAACTACGAGCAGTACTTC.